A single sample is the source of the 15 T cell receptor beta chains below, sequenced in a study of blood T cell repertoires in COVID-19. The table came from immunoSEQ multiplex PCR; TCRdb's copy has only in-frame clones and leaves some out. The table includes 360,000 or so clones, approximately 90% detected once. The sample was peripheral blood. These receptors were obtained from a woman aged 55-69 years with COVID-19, enrolled during active disease.

This clone has only a few counts. The rearrangement joins TRBV6-5 to TRBJ1-2, with D uncertain. CDR1 is MNHEY, CDR2 SVGAGI, per germline. The CDR3 contains 13 residues. The germline V and J ends were trimmed by 2 bases and 4 bases, with 8 bases remaining between them. The DNA for the CDR3 is TGTGCCAGCAGTTACCTTAGTGGCTATGGCTACACCTTC. This encodes CASSYLSGYGYTF.

The CDR3 DNA reads as TGTGCCAGCAGCCCTGGGCCAGACTATGGCTACACCTTC. This gives the protein CASSPGPDYGYTF. This chain connects TRBV5-8 to TRBJ1-2; D call uncertain. This CDR3 contains 13 residues. Germline values: CDR1 SGHTS, CDR2 YDEGEE. V gave up 4 bases and J gave up 3 bases, with 10 bases separating them.

The V gene is TRBV6-5, the J gene TRBJ1-5, with 10 bases aligning to TRBD1. With 4 bases clipped from V and 4 bases from J, the junction kept 7 bases outside the gene matches. CDR1 is MNHEY and CDR2 is SVGAGI in the germline V gene. This CDR3 contains 16 residues. The CDR3 loop is CASSSKMGQGNQPQHF. For the CDR3, the DNA is TGTGCCAGCAGTTCTAAGATGGGACAGGGGAATCAGCCCCAGCATTTT.

This clone has just one count. J is TRBJ2-1 and V is TRBV5-4, with D perhaps matching TRBD2 (7 bases). V lost 5 bases and J 5 bases, leaving 14 bases between the germline ends. Germline CDR1 reads SGHNT; CDR2 reads YYREEE (reference sequence). The CDR3 runs to 14 residues. The CDR3 DNA reads as TGTGCCAGCAGTGGGAGGGGGGGCGACAATGAGCAGTTCTTC. Amino acids: CASSGRGGDNEQFF.

The V gene is TRBV4-1, the J gene TRBJ2-5, with 8 bases identical to TRBD2. This CDR3 has 15 amino acids. Unmatched junction bases numbered 4, after V lost 0 bases and J lost 4 bases. Germline-derived CDR1 and CDR2 are MGHRA and YSYEKL. CDR3 region: CASSQEGGGPETQYF. DNA of the CDR3: TGCGCCAGCAGCCAAGAAGGCGGGGGGCCAGAGACCCAGTACTTC.

V gene TRBV29-1 combines with J gene TRBJ2-5; no reliable D call. V lost 2 bases to trimming and J lost 4 bases, with 8 bases between them. This CDR3 has 12 amino acids. The germline CDR1 and CDR2 sequences are SQVTM and ANQGSEA. The CDR3 nucleotides read TGCAGCGTTGAACACCTGGCAGAGACCCAGTACTTC. This translates into CSVEHLAETQYF.

V gene TRBV7-3 combines with J gene TRBJ1-2; 7 nucleotides agree with TRBD1. Trimming cost V 7 bases and J 6 bases; bases outside gene matches: 17. CDR1 and CDR2 from the germline V gene are SGHTA and FQGTGA. The CDR3 extends over 16 amino acids. DNA of the CDR3: TGTGCCAGCACAAGTATTCGACAGGGAAATCGGGATGGCTACACCTTC. Its protein is CASTSIRQGNRDGYTF. Based on the CDR3 plus reference TRBV7-3 and TRBJ1-2, the full variable domain is GAGVSQTPSNKVTEKGKYVELRCDPISGHTALYWYRQSLGQGPEFLIYFQGTGAADDSGLPNDRFFAVRPEGSVSTLKIQRTERGDSAVYLCASTSIRQGNRDGYTFGSGTRLTVV.

In this sample, this clone turned up once. The chain has TRBV4-1 and TRBJ1-3; 7 bases align to TRBD1. Losses at the gene ends were 0 bases for V and 0 bases for J; bases not matched to a gene: 8. This CDR3 contains 18 residues. Germline V gene data show CDR1 as MGHRA and CDR2 as YSYEKL. The CDR3 sequence: CASSQEGTAVSSGNTIYF. The CDR3 DNA follows: TGCGCCAGCAGCCAAGAAGGGACAGCTGTTAGCTCTGGAAACACCATATATTTT.

This chain joins TRBV6-5 and TRBJ2-5; maybe TRBD2 (5 bases). V dropped 2 bases and J dropped 4 bases, with 11 bases sitting between them. This CDR3 region has 14 residues. The germline CDR1 and CDR2 sequences are MNHEY and SVGAGI. CDR3 sequence: CASSYEGQRETQYF. In nucleotides, the CDR3 is TGTGCCAGCAGTTACGAGGGTCAGAGAGAGACCCAGTACTTC.

The V call is TRBV18, the J call TRBJ1-4; a possible D gene is TRBD1 (6 bases). The CDR3 contains 15 residues. Germline assignment: CDR1 KGHSH and CDR2 LQKENI. With 3 bases removed from V and 5 bases from J, the gap between germline ends came to 13 bases. The CDR3 coding sequence is TGTGCCAGCTCACCCGATACAGGGTCAAATGAAAAACTGTTTTTT. This gives the protein CASSPDTGSNEKLFF.

The CDR3 here is CASSLGGQGSNEKLFF. CDR3 DNA sequence: TGTGCCAGCAGCTTAGGAGGGCAGGGGAGTAATGAAAAACTGTTTTTT. The chain joins TRBV7-2 to TRBJ1-4; D is possibly TRBD1 (6 bases). CDR3 length: 16 amino acids. The V end lost 1 base, the J end lost 4 bases, and 13 bases lay between the germline ends. Germline CDR1 is SGHTA and CDR2 is FQGNSA.

This clone has more than one count but fewer than ten. This rearrangement joins TRBV6-5 to TRBJ1-6; 7 bases fit TRBD1. J gave up 10 bases and V 6 bases, and 12 bases lay outside the gene matches. The germline V gene has CDR1 MNHEY and CDR2 SVGAGI. This CDR3 comprises 15 residues. The chain's CDR3 is CASSQTGQRESPLHF. CDR3 in DNA: TGTGCCAGCAGCCAGACAGGGCAAAGGGAATCACCCCTCCACTTT.

This clone was detected a few times. The chain joins TRBV19 to TRBJ1-5; 7 nucleotides line up with TRBD1. Germline trimming cut 4 bases from V and 2 bases from J; bases unmatched to any gene: 8. In germline, CDR1 is LNHDA, CDR2 SQIVND (reference sequence). The CDR3 sequence is 16 residues long. CDR3 DNA: TGTGCCAGTAGTACGCCGACAGGGTCGGGCAATCAGCCCCAGCATTTT. It encodes CASSTPTGSGNQPQHF.

The CDR3 nucleotides are TGTGCCAGCAGCTTAGTGGGGACAGGGCGACTAAACACCATATATTTT. It is translated as CASSLVGTGRLNTIYF. The chain uses TRBV7-8 and TRBJ1-3; 9 bases fit TRBD1. V trimming: 1 base; J trimming: 6 bases; junction bases outside the gene matches: 7. Germline V CDR1 and CDR2: SGHVS, FQNEAQ. This CDR3 spans 16 amino acids.

The V call is TRBV6-5, the J call TRBJ1-1; possible D gene TRBD1, 6 bases. The CDR3 is made up of 14 amino acids. V was trimmed by 5 bases and J by 3 bases, leaving 13 bases between them. Germline assignment: CDR1 MNHEY and CDR2 SVGAGI. In DNA, the CDR3 is TGTGCCAGCAGTCAACAGGGTGCGTACACTGAAGCTTTCTTT. Residues: CASSQQGAYTEAFF.